This entry concerns a single T cell receptor (beta chain). In germline, CDR1 is SGDLS, CDR2 YYNGEE. Trimming shortened V by 0 bases and J by 6 bases, and 13 bases separated the two germline ends. The CDR3 is 14 amino acids. TCRdb reprocessed the 5' RACE reads via MiXCR and lists one record per CDR3 protein. The profile shows 690,000 or so distinct CDR3 sequences, less than 10% of them singletons. The data were taken from a study of identical twins. The same specimen was also included in a second study, on yellow fever vaccine responses in identical twins.

This receptor was taken from a woman aged 18-29 years in good health. The chain combines TRBV9 with TRBJ2-7; tentatively, D is TRBD1 or TRBD2 (5 bases each). The sample was PBMCs. CDR3 in DNA: TGTGCCAGCAGCGTAGGGGGGTCTAGGACCGAGCAGTACTTC. It encodes CASSVGGSRTEQYF.